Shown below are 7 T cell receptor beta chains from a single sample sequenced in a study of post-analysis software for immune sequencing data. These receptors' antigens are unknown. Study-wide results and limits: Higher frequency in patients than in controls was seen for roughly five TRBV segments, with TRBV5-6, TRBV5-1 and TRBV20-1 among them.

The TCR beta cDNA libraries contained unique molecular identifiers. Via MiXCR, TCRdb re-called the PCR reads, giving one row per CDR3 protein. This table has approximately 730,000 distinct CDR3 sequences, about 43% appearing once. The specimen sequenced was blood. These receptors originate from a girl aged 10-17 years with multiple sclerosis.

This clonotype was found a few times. The CDR3 sequence is CASSLAGDQTGELFF. CDR3 DNA sequence: TGCGCCAGCAGCTTGGCGGGTGACCAAACCGGGGAGCTGTTTTTT. This chain links TRBV5-1 with TRBJ2-2, with D hard to call. There are 15 residues in the CDR3. The V and J ends lost 0 bases and 5 bases respectively, with 11 bases between them. Germline-derived CDR1 and CDR2 are SGHRS and YFSETQ.

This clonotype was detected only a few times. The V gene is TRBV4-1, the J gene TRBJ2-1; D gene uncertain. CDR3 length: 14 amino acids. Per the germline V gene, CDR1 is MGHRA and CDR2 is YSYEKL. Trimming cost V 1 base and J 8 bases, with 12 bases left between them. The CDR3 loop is CASSQGPLLDEQFF. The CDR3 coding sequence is TGCGCCAGCAGCCAAGGCCCTTTATTGGATGAGCAGTTCTTC.

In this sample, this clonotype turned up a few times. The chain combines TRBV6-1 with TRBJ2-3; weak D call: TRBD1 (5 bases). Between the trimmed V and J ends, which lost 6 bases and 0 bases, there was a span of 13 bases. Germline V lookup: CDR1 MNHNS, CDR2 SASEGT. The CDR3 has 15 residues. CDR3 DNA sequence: TGTGCCAGCAGCCTCGGACATCCTAGCACAGATACGCAGTATTTT. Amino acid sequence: CASSLGHPSTDTQYF.

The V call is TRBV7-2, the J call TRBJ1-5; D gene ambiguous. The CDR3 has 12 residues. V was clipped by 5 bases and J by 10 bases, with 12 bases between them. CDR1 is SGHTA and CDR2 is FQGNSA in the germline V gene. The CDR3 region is CASSHQMGPQHF. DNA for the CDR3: TGTGCCAGCAGCCATCAGATGGGTCCCCAGCATTTT.

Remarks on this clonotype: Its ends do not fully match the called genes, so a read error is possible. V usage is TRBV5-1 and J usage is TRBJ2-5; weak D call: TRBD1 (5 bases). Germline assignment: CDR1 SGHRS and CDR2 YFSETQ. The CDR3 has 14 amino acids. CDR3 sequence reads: CVSSLRPGKETQYF. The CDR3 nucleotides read TGCGTCAGCAGCTTAAGGCCAGGGAAAGAGACCCAGTACTTC.

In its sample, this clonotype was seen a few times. Here the CDR3 reads CASSPTGTRHYEQYF. In DNA, the CDR3 is TGTGCCAGCAGCCCCACCGGGACTAGGCACTACGAGCAGTACTTC. The V gene is TRBV9, the J gene TRBJ2-7; 8 positions match TRBD2. This CDR3 spans 15 amino acids. Losses at the gene ends were 4 bases for V and 3 bases for J; bases not matched to a gene: 9. Per the germline V gene, CDR1 is SGDLS and CDR2 is YYNGEE.

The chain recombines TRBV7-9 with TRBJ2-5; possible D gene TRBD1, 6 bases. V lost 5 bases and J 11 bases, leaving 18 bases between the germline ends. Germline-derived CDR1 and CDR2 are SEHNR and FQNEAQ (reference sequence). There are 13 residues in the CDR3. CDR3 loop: CASSIQGLGEQYF. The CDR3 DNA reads TGTGCCAGCAGCATACAGGGTCTAGGGGAGCAGTACTTC. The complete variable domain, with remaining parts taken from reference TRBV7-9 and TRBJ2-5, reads DTGVSQNPRHKITKRGQNVTFRCDPISEHNRLYWYRQTLGQGPEFLTYFQNEAQLEKSRLLSDRFSAERPKGSFSTLEIQRTEQGDSAMYLCASSIQGLGEQYFGPGTRLLVL.